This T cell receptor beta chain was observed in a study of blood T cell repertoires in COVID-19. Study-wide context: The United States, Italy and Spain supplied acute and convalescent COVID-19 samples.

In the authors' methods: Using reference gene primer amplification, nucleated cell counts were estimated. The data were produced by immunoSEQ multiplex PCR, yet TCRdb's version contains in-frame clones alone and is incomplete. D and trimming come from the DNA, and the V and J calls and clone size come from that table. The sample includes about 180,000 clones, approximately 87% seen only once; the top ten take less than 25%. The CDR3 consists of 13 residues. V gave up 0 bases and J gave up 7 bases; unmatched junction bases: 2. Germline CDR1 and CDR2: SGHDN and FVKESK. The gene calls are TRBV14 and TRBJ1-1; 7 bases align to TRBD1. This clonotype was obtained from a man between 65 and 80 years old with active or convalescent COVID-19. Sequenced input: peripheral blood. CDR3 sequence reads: CASSQEWTGEAFF. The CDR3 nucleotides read TGTGCCAGCAGCCAAGAATGGACAGGTGAAGCTTTCTTT.